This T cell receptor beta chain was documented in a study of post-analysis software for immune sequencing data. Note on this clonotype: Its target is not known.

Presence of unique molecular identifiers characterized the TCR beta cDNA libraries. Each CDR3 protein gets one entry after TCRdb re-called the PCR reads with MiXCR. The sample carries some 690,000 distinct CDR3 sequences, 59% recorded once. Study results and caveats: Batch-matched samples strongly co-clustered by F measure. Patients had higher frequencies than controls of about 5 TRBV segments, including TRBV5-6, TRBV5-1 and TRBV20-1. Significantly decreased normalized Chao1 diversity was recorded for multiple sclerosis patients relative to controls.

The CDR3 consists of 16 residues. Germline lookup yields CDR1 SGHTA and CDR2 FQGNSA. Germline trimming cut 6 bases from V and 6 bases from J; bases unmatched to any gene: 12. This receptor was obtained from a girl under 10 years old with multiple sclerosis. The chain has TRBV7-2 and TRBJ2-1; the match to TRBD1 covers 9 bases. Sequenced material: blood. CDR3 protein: CASRRQGVIDRNEQFF. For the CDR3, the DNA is TGTGCCAGCAGAAGACAGGGGGTTATTGACCGCAATGAGCAGTTCTTC. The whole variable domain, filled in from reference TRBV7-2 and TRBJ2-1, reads GAGVSQSPSNKVTEKGKDVELRCDPISGHTALYWYRQSLGQGLEFLIYFQGNSAPDKSGLPSDRFSAERTGGSVSTLTIQRTQQEDSAVYLCASRRQGVIDRNEQFFGPGTRLTVL.